The clone carrying this TCR beta chain showed up many times. Its antigen is not known. The data were obtained in a study of T cells after yellow fever vaccination. Study information: Preparation used SMART-Seq v4 Ultra Low Input for the low-cell-number fractions.

General study results and limits: Among primary-vaccination clones, most reappeared after the booster, at around 97% for CD4 and about 90% for CD8. Only a minor proportion of clonotypes was detected across both CD4 and CD8 compartments.

The CDR3 extends over 14 amino acids. V lost 1 base and J 0 bases, leaving 7 bases between the germline ends. Germline V gene data show CDR1 as LNHNV and CDR2 as YYDKDF (reference sequence). 5'RACE template switching produced TCR cDNA carrying a universal primer site and UMIs. TCRdb re-called the 5' RACE reads with MiXCR, one entry per CDR3 protein. The table lists about 260,000 distinct CDR3 sequences, about 3.5% of them singletons. V and J are TRBV15 and TRBJ2-7, with no clear D. Here the sequenced sample was PBMCs, taken 15 days after the yellow fever booster vaccination. This sequence was found in a young man who received the YFV17D yellow fever vaccine. CDR3 coding DNA: TGTGCCACCAGCAGAGGGATAAGCTCCTACGAGCAGTACGTC. This translates into CATSRGISSYEQYV.